This T cell receptor (beta chain) is drawn from a study of blood T cell repertoires in COVID-19. Study-level background: COVID-19 samples collected from the United States, Italy and Spain covered acute and convalescent phases. Sources were T cells, B-cell-depleted T cells, or PBMCs; the material itself was cDNA or gDNA.

Original handling: Amplification with reference gene primers provided the estimates of nucleated cell counts. Repertoires were generated with immunoSEQ multiplex PCR, while TCRdb's copy carries only in-frame clones and drops some. The D gene and trimming were derived from the DNA, and the V and J assignments and clone size from that table. Of 97,000 or so clones in the sample, over 65% were seen once. The CDR3 is 15 residues long. CDR1 is SGHTA and CDR2 is FQGNSA in the germline V gene. Trimming removed 2 bases at V and 3 bases at J, with 10 bases between. The V gene is TRBV7-2, the J gene TRBJ2-2; TRBD1 is a possible D gene (6 bases). The sequencing input was peripheral blood. The clonotype originates from a human donor in a cohort sampled during active COVID-19. The CDR3 loop is CASSLPQGDTGELFF. Written as DNA, the CDR3 is TGTGCCAGCAGCTTACCACAGGGCGACACCGGGGAGCTGTTTTTT.